A single sample is the source of the 32 T cell receptor beta chains below, sequenced in a study of type 1 regulatory T cells. Findings and caveats of the study: Tr1 cells had a more restricted TCR repertoire than non-Tr1 cells.

From the reads, TCRdb called clonotypes with MiXCR, one entry per CDR3 protein. The table records about 69,000 distinct CDR3 sequences, roughly 20% of them present only once. What these receptors recognize is not known. The sequenced sample consisted of cultured type 1 regulatory T (Tr1) cells, either the whole culture or a sorted fraction (not recorded which). These receptor sequences come from a human donor in good health.

The CDR3 DNA is TGTGCCAGCAGCTTGGCAGGACAGGGGACTTTCTTT. Translation gives CASSLAGQGTFF. This rearrangement joins TRBV5-5 to TRBJ1-1; 9 nucleotides match TRBD1. Per germline, CDR1 SGHKS and CDR2 YYEKEE (reference sequence). Trimming at V came to 0 bases and at J to 12 bases, leaving 3 bases not matched to a gene. CDR3 length equals 12 residues.

This clonotype was detected a few times. The genes are TRBV30 and TRBJ2-3, with 8 bases identical to TRBD1. CDR3 length: 15 amino acids. Germline lookup yields CDR1 GTSNPN and CDR2 SVGIG (reference sequence). V shed 8 bases, J shed 2 bases, and the junction held 12 bases outside the gene matches. The CDR3 reads CARARRDRYTDTQYF. DNA of the CDR3: TGTGCCAGGGCCAGGAGGGACAGGTACACAGATACGCAGTATTTT. Drawing the rest from reference TRBV30 and TRBJ2-3, the complete variable domain is SQTIHQWPATLVQPVGSPLSLECTVEGTSNPNLYWYRQAAGRGLQLLFYSVGIGQISSEVPQNLSASRPQDRQFILSSKKLLLSDSGFYLCARARRDRYTDTQYFGPGTRLTVL.

The CDR3, as DNA: TGTGCCAGCAGCGAAGGACAGGGCCAAGAGACCCAGTACTTC. Its protein is CASSEGQGQETQYF. The V and J genes are TRBV9 and TRBJ2-5; TRBD1 matches at 8 bases. Germline CDR1 SGDLS, CDR2 YYNGEE. After removal of 3 bases from V and 1 base from J, the junction contained 2 bases not matched to a gene. The CDR3 extends over 14 amino acids.

J is TRBJ1-1 and V is TRBV20-1; D not certain. This CDR3 is 14 amino acids long. Germline V gene data show CDR1 as DFQATT and CDR2 as SNEGSKA (reference sequence). V was pared by 6 bases and J by 2 bases, with 16 bases between. This CDR3 is CSAGGGSINTEAFF. In nucleotides, the CDR3 is TGCAGTGCCGGCGGCGGCAGTATAAACACTGAAGCTTTCTTT.

This clonotype was seen more than once but under ten times. CDR3 in DNA: TGCAGTGCAAAGACAGGAAACTATGGCTACACCTTC. Protein sequence: CSAKTGNYGYTF. The chain is built from TRBV20-1 and TRBJ1-2; TRBD1 is a possible D gene (6 bases). V shed 6 bases and J shed 2 bases, with 10 bases lying between them. CDR1 DFQATT and CDR2 SNEGSKA come from the germline V gene (reference sequence). This CDR3 has 12 residues.

In nucleotides, the CDR3 is TGTGCCAGCCCCCGGGGGGGACAGGACAATGAGCAGTTCTTC. It specifies CASPRGGQDNEQFF. The chain couples TRBV7-9 to TRBJ2-1; D may be TRBD1 or TRBD2 (8 bases each). CDR1 and CDR2 from the germline V gene are SEHNR and FQNEAQ (reference sequence). The ends were cut back, 8 bases at V and 5 bases at J, with 16 bases in the middle. This CDR3 contains 14 residues.

The V gene is TRBV6-5, the J gene TRBJ2-7; TRBD2 agrees at 7 bases. Germline lookup yields CDR1 MNHEY and CDR2 SVGAGI. CDR3 length equals 15 residues. V gave up 0 bases and J gave up 3 bases; unmatched junction bases: 5. CDR3 in amino acids: CASSYSRSGNYEQYF. The CDR3 coding sequence is TGTGCCAGCAGTTACTCGAGAAGCGGGAACTACGAGCAGTACTTC.

The genes are TRBV12-3 or TRBV12-4 and TRBJ1-5, with D uncertain. The length of the CDR3 is 13 residues. The germline V and J ends were trimmed by 5 bases and 5 bases, with 10 bases remaining between them. The CDR3 DNA follows: TGTGCCAGCAGTCTCAGTACCGATCAGCCCCAGCATTTT. Translation: CASSLSTDQPQHF.

This clonotype was counted only a few times. This chain connects TRBV10-3 to TRBJ2-5; 7 nucleotides line up with TRBD1. Germline assignment: CDR1 ENHRY and CDR2 SYGVKD. The CDR3 runs 13 residues. With 5 bases clipped from V and 7 bases from J, the junction kept 7 bases outside the gene matches. The CDR3 DNA reads as TGTGCCATCAGTCAGGGGGAGTGGGGGACCCAGTACTTC. This gives the protein CAISQGEWGTQYF.

Within the sample, this clonotype is medium-sized (0.01 to 0.1%). The chain couples TRBV7-6 to TRBJ2-7; TRBD2 matches 7 bases. The germline V gene has CDR1 SGHVS and CDR2 FNYEAQ. The V segment lost 5 bases and the J segment 2 bases; nucleotides outside the gene matches: 15. The CDR3 has 17 residues. Here the CDR3 reads CASSRASVAGDTYEQYF. In DNA form, the CDR3 reads TGTGCCAGCAGCCGCGCCTCGGTTGCGGGAGATACCTACGAGCAGTACTTC.

This clonotype was recorded a few times. V usage is TRBV20-1 and J usage is TRBJ2-3; 13 positions agree with TRBD2. Germline loops: CDR1 DFQATT, CDR2 SNEGSKA (reference sequence). The CDR3 loop spans 16 amino acids. The junction had 8 bases not matched to a gene; V was cut back by 7 bases and J by 1 base. The CDR3 DNA sequence: TGCAGTGTCGGACTAGCGGGAGCAGGTGGCACAGATACGCAGTATTTT. This gives the protein CSVGLAGAGGTDTQYF.

This clonotype was seen ten or more times. V is TRBV5-1 and J is TRBJ2-1; unclear D gene. This CDR3 contains 14 residues. Germline values: CDR1 SGHRS, CDR2 YFSETQ. The ends were cut back, 0 bases at V and 5 bases at J, with 9 bases in the middle. The CDR3 DNA reads TGCGCCAGCAGCTTGGTTGGCATCGACAATGAGCAGTTCTTC. It codes for CASSLVGIDNEQFF.

The chain is built from TRBV12-3 or TRBV12-4 and TRBJ2-3, with D possibly being TRBD2 (6 bases). V lost 0 bases, J lost 8 bases, and 12 bases lay in between. The CDR3 totals 14 residues. For the CDR3, the DNA is TGTGCCAGCAGTTTAGCGCTGGAGGGCAGTACGCAGTATTTT. Translation gives CASSLALEGSTQYF.

In regard to this clonotype: With a much larger clone just one base away, this may be a read error. This chain joins TRBV4-2 and TRBJ2-3; possible D gene TRBD2, 6 bases. The CDR3 extends over 14 amino acids. In germline, CDR1 is LGHNA, CDR2 YNFKEQ. CDR3 sequence: CACSQLGSTDTQYF. The DNA of the CDR3 is TGTGCCTGCAGCCAGCTCGGGAGTACAGATACGCAGTATTTT.

The rearrangement links TRBV5-1 to TRBJ2-3; tentatively, D is TRBD1 (6 bases). Per germline, CDR1 SGHRS and CDR2 YFSETQ. Deletions cut 4 bases from V and 2 bases from J, with 17 bases between. The CDR3 has 16 residues. The CDR3 sequence: CASSGLGAVATDTQYF. CDR3 sequence (DNA): TGCGCCAGCAGCGGGCTGGGGGCGGTAGCCACAGATACGCAGTATTTT. Together with reference TRBV5-1 and TRBJ2-3, the CDR3 gives the full variable domain: KAGVTQTPRYLIKTRGQQVTLSCSPISGHRSVSWYQQTPGQGLQFLFEYFSETQRNKGNFPGRFSGRQFSNSRSEMNVSTLELGDSALYLCASSGLGAVATDTQYFGPGTRLTVL.

This clonotype showed up just once. J is TRBJ2-7 and V is TRBV7-9; possibly TRBD1 for D (6 bases). V dropped 6 bases and J dropped 0 bases, with 9 bases sitting between them. The CDR3 contains 13 residues. Germline V gene sequence: CDR1 SEHNR, CDR2 FQNEAQ (reference sequence). CDR3 protein: CASRPQGSYEQYF. The CDR3 region has the DNA TGTGCCAGCAGACCACAGGGCTCCTACGAGCAGTACTTC.

This clonotype was seen more than once but under ten times. The chain has TRBV5-1 and TRBJ2-1, with TRBD2 matching over 9 bases. With V trimmed by 1 base and J by 8 bases, 10 bases remained unmatched. The CDR3 contains 16 residues. Germline loops: CDR1 SGHRS, CDR2 YFSETQ. CDR3 nucleotide sequence: TGCGCCAGCAGCTTGTTCACTAGCGGGCAAGGGGATGAGCAGTTCTTC. Amino acid sequence: CASSLFTSGQGDEQFF.

CDR3 loop: CASSLESLAGGRRYF. The CDR3 bases are TGCGCCAGCAGCTTGGAGTCTCTAGCGGGAGGAAGACGGTATTTT. V is TRBV5-1 and J is TRBJ2-3, with 11 bases that match TRBD2. The junction had 11 bases not matched to a gene; V was cut back by 0 bases and J by 14 bases. The CDR3 sequence is 15 residues long. Germline V gene sequence: CDR1 SGHRS, CDR2 YFSETQ.

The table lists this clonotype with many counts. The rearrangement links TRBV2 to TRBJ2-1, with TRBD2 identical over 10 bases. The CDR3 length is 17 residues. Trimming cost V 6 bases and J 1 base; bases outside gene matches: 9. Per germline, CDR1 SNHLY and CDR2 FYNNEI. As DNA, the CDR3 is TGTGCCAGCAGGGGGACACGGACTAGCGGATCCTACAATGAGCAGTTCTTC. Encoded protein: CASRGTRTSGSYNEQFF.

The CDR3 here is CASSLGRGVGRAEAQYF. For the CDR3, the DNA is TGTGCCAGCAGCTTAGGGAGGGGAGTAGGCCGAGCGGAAGCCCAGTACTTC. The chain links TRBV7-2 to TRBJ2-5, with D perhaps matching TRBD2 (6 bases). Between the trimmed V and J ends, which lost 1 base and 9 bases, there was a span of 24 bases. CDR3 length equals 17 residues. Germline V gene data show CDR1 as SGHTA and CDR2 as FQGNSA.

The chain links TRBV30 to TRBJ2-5; perhaps TRBD2 as D (5 bases). Trimming cost V 2 bases and J 1 base, with 17 bases left between them. This CDR3 comprises 16 residues. The germline CDR1 and CDR2 sequences are GTSNPN and SVGIG (reference sequence). CDR3 sequence reads: CAWSTRAPWLQETQYF. The CDR3 DNA sequence: TGTGCCTGGAGTACTAGGGCCCCGTGGCTCCAAGAGACCCAGTACTTC.

This clonotype was observed a handful of times. The chain is built from TRBV5-1 and TRBJ2-5, with TRBD1 matching over 9 bases. The J segment lost 5 bases and the V segment lost 0 bases, leaving 8 bases of the junction unmatched. The CDR3 loop spans 16 amino acids. Per germline, CDR1 SGHRS and CDR2 YFSETQ. CDR3: CASSLAGTGIPETQYF. The DNA for the CDR3 is TGCGCCAGCAGCTTGGCTGGGACAGGGATTCCGGAGACCCAGTACTTC.

This clonotype was picked up many times. CDR3: CASSTGQRTDEQFF. CDR3 DNA: TGCGCCAGCAGCACCGGACAGCGGACGGATGAGCAGTTCTTC. V gene TRBV5-1 combines with J gene TRBJ2-1; D possibly corresponds to TRBD1 (6 bases). V was trimmed by 4 bases and J by 8 bases, leaving 16 bases between them. The CDR3 consists of 14 residues. Per germline, CDR1 SGHRS and CDR2 YFSETQ.

This clonotype was counted at least ten times. The rearrangement joins TRBV5-1 to TRBJ2-5; the D gene is possibly TRBD1 (6 bases). The CDR3 extends over 13 amino acids. CDR1 SGHRS and CDR2 YFSETQ come from the germline V gene. V was trimmed by 2 bases and J by 3 bases, leaving 8 bases between them. CDR3 nucleotide sequence: TGCGCCAGCAGCTTCAAGGGGGAAGAGACCCAGTACTTC. This codes for CASSFKGEETQYF.

The chain couples TRBV7-9 to TRBJ2-5, with D maybe TRBD1 (6 bases). The V gene lost 4 bases and the J gene lost 0 bases, with 15 bases spanning the gap. Per germline, CDR1 SEHNR and CDR2 FQNEAQ (reference sequence). CDR3 length equals 16 residues. The CDR3 DNA sequence: TGTGCCAGCAGCTCAGACAGGACCGTGTACCAAGAGACCCAGTACTTC. Its translation: CASSSDRTVYQETQYF.

This clonotype was found once. The chain joins TRBV4-2 to TRBJ2-7, with 11 positions matching TRBD2. CDR1 and CDR2 (germline): LGHNA, YNFKEQ. V gave up 3 bases and J gave up 0 bases; unmatched junction bases: 1. The CDR3 spans 15 residues. The CDR3 here is CASSQTSGASYEQYF. The CDR3 DNA is TGTGCCAGCAGCCAGACTAGCGGGGCCTCCTACGAGCAGTACTTC.

The chain is built from TRBV5-1 and TRBJ2-4, with a possible D match to TRBD2 (6 bases). CDR1 and CDR2 (germline): SGHRS, YFSETQ. This CDR3 region has 17 residues. Trimming shortened V by 2 bases and J by 0 bases, and 15 bases separated the two germline ends. The CDR3 protein is CASSLLAISGAKNIQYF. CDR3 nucleotides: TGCGCCAGCAGCTTATTAGCCATTAGCGGAGCCAAAAACATTCAGTACTTC.

The chain joins TRBV4-2 to TRBJ1-1, with unresolved D. V dropped 4 bases and J dropped 10 bases, with 13 bases sitting between them. CDR3 length: 12 residues. Germline V gives CDR1 LGHNA, CDR2 YNFKEQ. The CDR3 sequence is CASSPDFLLAFF. CDR3 nucleotides: TGTGCCAGCAGCCCCGACTTCTTGTTAGCTTTCTTT.

This clonotype has at least ten counts. One end of the junction is discordant with germline, which a read error may explain. The V gene is TRBV6-6, the J gene TRBJ1-1, with 9 nucleotides matching TRBD1. The CDR3 length is 15 residues. In germline, CDR1 is MNHNY, CDR2 SVGAGI (reference sequence). Here the CDR3 reads CASSLRTGVKTEAFF. The CDR3 DNA is TGTGCCAGCAGTCTCCGGACAGGGGTGAAGACTGAAGCTTTCTTT.

This clonotype has more than one count but fewer than ten. The chain carries TRBV5-1 and TRBJ2-5; 7 nucleotides line up with TRBD1. The J segment lost 0 bases and the V segment lost 4 bases, leaving 6 bases of the junction unmatched. The CDR3 extends over 15 amino acids. Per germline, CDR1 SGHRS and CDR2 YFSETQ. CDR3 nucleotides: TGCGCCAGCAGCCAAGGGACAGCGTACCAAGAGACCCAGTACTTC. This gives the protein CASSQGTAYQETQYF.

CDR3 protein: CAWSDGLAVDTQYF. The CDR3 bases are TGTGCCTGGAGTGATGGACTAGCGGTAGATACGCAGTATTTT. The chain joins TRBV30 to TRBJ2-3, with 10 bases that match TRBD2. The CDR3 has 14 residues. Germline assignment: CDR1 GTSNPN and CDR2 SVGIG (reference sequence). The junction had 3 bases not matched to a gene; V was cut back by 1 base and J by 5 bases.

This chain uses TRBV30 with TRBJ2-3; D uncertain. This CDR3 comprises 15 residues. Deletions cut 0 bases from V and 2 bases from J, with 12 bases between. Germline V gives CDR1 GTSNPN, CDR2 SVGIG (reference sequence). The CDR3 loop reads CAWSVQSAHTDTQYF. CDR3 bases: TGTGCCTGGAGTGTACAGTCGGCTCACACAGATACGCAGTATTTT. Using reference TRBV30 and TRBJ2-3 for the parts outside the CDR3, the full variable domain is SQTIHQWPATLVQPVGSPLSLECTVEGTSNPNLYWYRQAAGRGLQLLFYSVGIGQISSEVPQNLSASRPQDRQFILSSKKLLLSDSGFYLCAWSVQSAHTDTQYFGPGTRLTVL.